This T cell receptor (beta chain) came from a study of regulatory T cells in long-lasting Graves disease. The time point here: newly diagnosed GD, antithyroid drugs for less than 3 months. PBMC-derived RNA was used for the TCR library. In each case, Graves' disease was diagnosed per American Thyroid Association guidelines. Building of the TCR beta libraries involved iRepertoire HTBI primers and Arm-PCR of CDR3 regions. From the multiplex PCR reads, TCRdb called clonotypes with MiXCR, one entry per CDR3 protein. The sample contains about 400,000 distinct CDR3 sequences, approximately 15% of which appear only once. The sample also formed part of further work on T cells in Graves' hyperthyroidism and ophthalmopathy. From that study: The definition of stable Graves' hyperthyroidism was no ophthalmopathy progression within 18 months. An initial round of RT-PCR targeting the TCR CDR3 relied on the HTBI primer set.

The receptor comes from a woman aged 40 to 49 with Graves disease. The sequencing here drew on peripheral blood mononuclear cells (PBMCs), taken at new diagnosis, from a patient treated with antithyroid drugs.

The CDR3 reads CASGGTEGYTF. For the CDR3, the DNA is TGTGCCAGCGGTGGGACCGAGGGCTACACCTTC. The chain employs TRBV28 and TRBJ1-2; the D gene is possibly TRBD1 (5 bases). The ends were cut back, 8 bases at V and 8 bases at J, with 12 bases in the middle. CDR3 length: 11 residues. Germline loops: CDR1 MDHEN, CDR2 SYDVKM.